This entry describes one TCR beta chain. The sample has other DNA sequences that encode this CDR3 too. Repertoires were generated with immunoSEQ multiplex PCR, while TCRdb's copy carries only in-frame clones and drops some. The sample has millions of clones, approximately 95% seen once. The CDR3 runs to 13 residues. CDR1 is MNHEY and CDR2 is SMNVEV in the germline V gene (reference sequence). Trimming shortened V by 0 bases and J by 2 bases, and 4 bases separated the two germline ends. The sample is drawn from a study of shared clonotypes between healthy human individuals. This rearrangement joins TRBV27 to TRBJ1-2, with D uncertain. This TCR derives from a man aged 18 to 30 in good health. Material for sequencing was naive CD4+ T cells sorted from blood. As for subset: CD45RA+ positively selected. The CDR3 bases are TGTGCCAGCAGTTTATCGGGGAACTATGGCTACACCTTC. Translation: CASSLSGNYGYTF.